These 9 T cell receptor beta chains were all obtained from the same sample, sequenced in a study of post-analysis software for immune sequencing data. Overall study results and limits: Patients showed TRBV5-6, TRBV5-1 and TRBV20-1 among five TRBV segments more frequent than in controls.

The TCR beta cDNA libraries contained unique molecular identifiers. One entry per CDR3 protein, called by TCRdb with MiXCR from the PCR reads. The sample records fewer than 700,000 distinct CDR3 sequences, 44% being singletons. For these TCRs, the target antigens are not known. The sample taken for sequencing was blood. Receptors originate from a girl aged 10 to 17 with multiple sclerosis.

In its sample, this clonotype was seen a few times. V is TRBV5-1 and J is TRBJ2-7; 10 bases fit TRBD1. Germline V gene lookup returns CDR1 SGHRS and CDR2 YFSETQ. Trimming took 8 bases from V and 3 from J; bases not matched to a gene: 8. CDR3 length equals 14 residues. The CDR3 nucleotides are TGCGCCAGTAGCGAAAGGACAGGGGGCTACGAGCAGTACTTC. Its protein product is CASSERTGGYEQYF.

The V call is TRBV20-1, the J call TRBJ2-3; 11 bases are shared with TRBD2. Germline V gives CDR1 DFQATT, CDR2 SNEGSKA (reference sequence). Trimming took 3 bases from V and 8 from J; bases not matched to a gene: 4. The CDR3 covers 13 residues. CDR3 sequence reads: CSASTSGSVTQYF. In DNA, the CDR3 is TGCAGTGCTAGCACTAGCGGGAGTGTTACGCAGTATTTT.

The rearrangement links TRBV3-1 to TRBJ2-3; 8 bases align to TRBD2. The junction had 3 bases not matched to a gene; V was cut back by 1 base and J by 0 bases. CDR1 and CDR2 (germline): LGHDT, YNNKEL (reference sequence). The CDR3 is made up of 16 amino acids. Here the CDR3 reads CASSQAGGASTDTQYF. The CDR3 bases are TGTGCCAGCAGCCAAGCCGGGGGGGCCAGCACAGATACGCAGTATTTT.

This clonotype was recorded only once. Here the CDR3 reads CASSLAFTGKRQETQYF. The CDR3 coding sequence is TGTGCCAGCAGCTTAGCGTTCACAGGGAAGAGGCAAGAGACCCAGTACTTC. The J gene is TRBJ2-5, the V gene TRBV7-8, with D tentatively TRBD1 (6 bases). CDR3 length: 17 residues. Trimming shortened V by 0 bases and J by 2 bases, and 16 bases separated the two germline ends. The germline CDR1 and CDR2 sequences are SGHVS and FQNEAQ.

The CDR3 nucleotides read TGTGCCACCAGTGAACAGGGCGGTGAGCAGTTCTTC. Amino acid sequence: CATSEQGGEQFF. The V call is TRBV24-1, the J call TRBJ2-1, with a possible D match to TRBD1 (6 bases). V lost 4 bases, J lost 9 bases, and 9 bases lay in between. CDR1 and CDR2 (germline): KGHDR, SFDVKD. The CDR3 totals 12 residues.

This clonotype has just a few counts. CDR3 coding DNA: TGTGCCAGCAGCTTGGGCAGGGGGCATGGCTACACCTTC. Translation gives CASSLGRGHGYTF. The chain combines TRBV5-6 with TRBJ1-2, with 8 bases identical to TRBD1. There are 13 residues in the CDR3. CDR1 is SGHDT and CDR2 is YYEEEE in the germline V gene. V gave up 0 bases and J gave up 6 bases; unmatched junction bases: 1.

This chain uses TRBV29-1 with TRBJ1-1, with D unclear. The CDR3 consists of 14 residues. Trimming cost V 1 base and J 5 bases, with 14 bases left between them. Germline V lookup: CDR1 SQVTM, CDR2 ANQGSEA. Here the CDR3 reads CSVEVRTVGTEAFF. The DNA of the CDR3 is TGCAGCGTTGAAGTTAGGACGGTGGGAACTGAAGCTTTCTTT.

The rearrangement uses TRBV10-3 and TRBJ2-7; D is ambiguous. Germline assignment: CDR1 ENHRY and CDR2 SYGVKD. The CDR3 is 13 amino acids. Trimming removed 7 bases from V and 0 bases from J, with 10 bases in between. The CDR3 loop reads CAINSASSYEQYF. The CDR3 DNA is TGTGCCATCAACTCAGCAAGCTCCTACGAGCAGTACTTC.

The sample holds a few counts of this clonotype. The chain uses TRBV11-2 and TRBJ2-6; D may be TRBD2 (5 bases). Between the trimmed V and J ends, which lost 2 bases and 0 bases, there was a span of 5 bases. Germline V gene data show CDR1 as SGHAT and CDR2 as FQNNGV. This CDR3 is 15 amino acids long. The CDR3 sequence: CASSLLASGANVLTF. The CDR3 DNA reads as TGTGCCAGCAGCTTACTAGCCTCTGGGGCCAACGTCCTGACTTTC.